Below are 2 T cell receptor beta chains sequenced from a single sample in a study of vaccination and CD4 T cells after COVID-19 (dated 2022 in TCRdb). No antigen has been identified for these receptors. Sample treatment or condition, as interpreted from the label and publication: roughly ten-day PBMC culture with coronavirus spike peptide pools or control peptides (ViraFEST assay). CD4+ T cells from unexposed donors were collected before the COVID-19 pandemic (2011-2018). The library came from PCR. The run used an Illumina iSeq 100. TCR sequencing of DNA from cultured CD4+ T cells used the Oncomine TCR Beta short-read assay at the Johns Hopkins FTIC core. TCRdb applied fastp at Q25 and MiXCR to the public reads, then kept only in-frame beta chains. Rows matching on CDR3 protein sequence are summarized as one entry with the most common DNA and genes. A total of about 7,100 distinct CDR3 sequences appear in this sample, roughly 44% of them only once. The ten largest clones capture approximately 38% of the sample.

Sequencing was carried out using CD4+ T cells from blood, cultured in vitro. The receptors derive from a human donor in good health.

The chain recombines TRBV7-6 with TRBJ2-2; 11 positions match TRBD2. The trim removed 2 bases at V and 2 bases at J, leaving 7 bases unmatched. The germline CDR1 and CDR2 sequences are SGHVS and FNYEAQ. The CDR3 spans 18 residues. CDR3 sequence (DNA): TGTGCCAGCAGCTTAATACCTAGCGGGGGGCCTAACACCGGGGAGCTGTTTTTT. Translation: CASSLIPSGGPNTGELFF.

The rearrangement joins TRBV1 to TRBJ1-2; the table's D call, TRBD1, was not checked against the DNA. TRBV1 is marked as a pseudogene. The CDR3 consists of 19 residues. CDR3 sequence: CTSSQDSLIANREYYGYTF. The CDR3 DNA reads as TGCACCAGCAGCCAAGACTCCCTCATTGCGAACAGGGAGTACTATGGCTACACCTTC.